This T cell receptor beta chain was observed in a study of blood T cells in healthy people across ages. Study-wide findings and caveats: There were more naive CD4+ cells and higher diversity in long-lived donors than in aged donors.

Every participating donor contributed approximately 10 milliliters of peripheral blood through a draw. Trimming at V came to 5 bases and at J to 4 bases, leaving 5 bases not matched to a gene. Germline assignment: CDR1 MDHEN and CDR2 SYDVKM. CDR3 size: 15 residues. A word on this clonotype: The target antigen is unknown.

Using a J-beta primer mix together with a sample-barcoded 5' primer, a second PCR was run for about 6 to 11 cycles. Each cDNA was tagged by a template-switch adaptor containing 12 random nucleotides. TCRdb passed the 5' RACE reads through MiXCR, listing each CDR3 protein once. The sample has fewer than 1,000,000 distinct CDR3 sequences, less than 60% seen once; the top ten hold 15% to 20%. The V and J genes are TRBV28 and TRBJ2-7, with TRBD2 identical over 13 bases. The clonotype originates from an older man in good health. The sequenced sample was blood. Written as DNA, the CDR3 is TGTGCCAGCAGTCCTTGGACTAGCGGGAGATACGAGCAGTACTTC. It codes for CASSPWTSGRYEQYF.